This T cell receptor beta chain is from a study of long-term antiretroviral therapy in people with HIV. Sequencing relied on immunoSEQ assay v3.0, run at survey level. Method: immunoSEQ multiplex PCR; TCRdb's copy keeps in-frame clones and lacks some. The sample carries over 25,000 clones, about 82% recorded once. The specimen comprised unsorted PBMCs, sampled 3 years after starting antiretroviral therapy. This clonotype was sampled from a man aged 35-49 years with HIV.

CDR3 DNA: TGTGCCAGCAGTCTGAGGTCCGGGACAGGGGGCGCAGATACGCAGTATTTT. Translation gives CASSLRSGTGGADTQYF. The rearrangement uses TRBV7-9 and TRBJ2-3, with TRBD1 matching 12 bases. V shed 6 bases and J 4 bases; nucleotides not matched to a gene: 11. CDR1 and CDR2 (germline): SEHNR, FQNEAQ (reference sequence). The CDR3 runs 17 residues. The full variable domain, its missing parts supplied by reference TRBV7-9 and TRBJ2-3, is DTGVSQNPRHKITKRGQNVTFRCDPISEHNRLYWYRQTLGQGPEFLTYFQNEAQLEKSRLLSDRFSAERPKGSFSTLEIQRTEQGDSAMYLCASSLRSGTGGADTQYFGPGTRLTVL.